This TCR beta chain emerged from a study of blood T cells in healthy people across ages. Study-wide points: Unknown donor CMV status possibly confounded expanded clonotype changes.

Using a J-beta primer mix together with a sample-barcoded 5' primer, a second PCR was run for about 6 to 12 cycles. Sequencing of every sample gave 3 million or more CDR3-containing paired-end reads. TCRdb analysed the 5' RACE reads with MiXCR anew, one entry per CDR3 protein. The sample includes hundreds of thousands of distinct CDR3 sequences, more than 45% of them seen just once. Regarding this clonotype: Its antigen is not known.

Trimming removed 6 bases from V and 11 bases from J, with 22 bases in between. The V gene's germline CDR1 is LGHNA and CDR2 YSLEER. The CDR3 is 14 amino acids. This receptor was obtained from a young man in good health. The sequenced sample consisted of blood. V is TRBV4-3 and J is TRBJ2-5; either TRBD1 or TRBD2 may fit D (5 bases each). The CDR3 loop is CASSRSEGLNEQYF. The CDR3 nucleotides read TGCGCCAGCAGTCGGAGTGAGGGGCTTAATGAGCAGTACTTC.